The 14 T cell receptor beta chains listed next were all sequenced from one sample in a study of CD8 T cells in ankylosing spondylitis. General study results and limits: Among TCR beta sequences, a motif of under ten highly homologous variants appeared characteristic of ankylosing spondylitis blood.

Using its own MiXCR run on the 5' RACE reads, TCRdb lists one record per CDR3 protein. Of about 540,000 distinct CDR3 sequences detected, roughly 13% appear once; the ten largest clones hold under 7.5%. Which antigens these TCRs recognize remains unknown. Sequenced material: blood, either unsorted or a sorted T cell fraction (not recorded which). Source of these receptors: a male donor with ankylosing spondylitis.

In its sample, this clonotype was seen a few times. This chain uses TRBV6-1 with TRBJ1-5, with unresolved D. V lost 6 bases and J 0 bases, leaving 12 bases between the germline ends. Germline V gene lookup returns CDR1 MNHNS and CDR2 SASEGT. This CDR3 region has 15 residues. DNA of the CDR3: TGTGCCAGCAGAGGTGGGGTTAATAGCAATCAGCCCCAGCATTTT. Translation: CASRGGVNSNQPQHF.

This clonotype has at least ten counts. The CDR3 DNA is TGCAGTGCTAACACCGGGACATTCTCCTACGAGCAGTACTTC. This codes for CSANTGTFSYEQYF. The chain joins TRBV20-1 to TRBJ2-7, with D tentatively TRBD1 (6 bases). Trimming removed 4 bases from V and 0 bases from J, with 13 bases in between. CDR1 is DFQATT, CDR2 SNEGSKA, per germline (reference sequence). CDR3 size: 14 residues.

This clonotype occurred many times. V and J are TRBV28 and TRBJ2-2, with D possibly being TRBD1 (6 bases). V was clipped by 6 bases and J by 5 bases, with 19 bases between them. Per germline, CDR1 MDHEN and CDR2 SYDVKM. CDR3 length equals 16 residues. CDR3 sequence reads: CASSKAGRGGTGELFF. The DNA of the CDR3 is TGTGCCAGCAGCAAGGCGGGCAGGGGTGGAACCGGGGAGCTGTTTTTT.

This clonotype has only a few counts. The chain couples TRBV2 to TRBJ2-1; 9 bases are shared with TRBD2. The CDR3 spans 15 residues. Germline assignment: CDR1 SNHLY and CDR2 FYNNEI. V gave up 5 bases and J gave up 6 bases; unmatched junction bases: 8. CDR3 region: CASSWASGMGNEQFF. CDR3 nucleotides: TGTGCCAGCAGTTGGGCTAGCGGGATGGGCAATGAGCAGTTCTTC.

This clonotype was counted many times. The chain couples TRBV5-1 to TRBJ2-1; D unclear. Germline values: CDR1 SGHRS, CDR2 YFSETQ. This CDR3 is 15 amino acids long. Trimming removed 0 bases from V and 6 bases from J, with 13 bases in between. CDR3 coding DNA: TGCGCCAGCAGCTTGGCCGAAACAGCGACCAATGAGCAGTTCTTC. It translates to CASSLAETATNEQFF.

Only a few counts were recorded for this clonotype. The V gene is TRBV20-1, the J gene TRBJ2-1; the match to TRBD1 covers 10 bases. In germline, CDR1 is DFQATT, CDR2 SNEGSKA (reference sequence). The CDR3 loop spans 15 amino acids. J lost 4 bases, V lost 5 bases, and 8 bases had no gene match. The DNA of the CDR3 is TGCAGTGCTTCTCCGGGACAGGGGATTTACAATGAGCAGTTCTTC. Protein: CSASPGQGIYNEQFF.

This sequence joins TRBV19 and TRBJ2-3; D gene ambiguous. V was cut by 4 bases and J by 1 base, with 9 bases left in between. The CDR3 runs 14 residues. The V gene's germline CDR1 is LNHDA and CDR2 SQIVND (reference sequence). The CDR3 spells CASSKTTGTDTQYF. For the CDR3, the DNA is TGTGCCAGTAGTAAAACAACAGGCACAGATACGCAGTATTTT.

This clonotype was observed a few times. The V gene is TRBV7-6, the J gene TRBJ2-1; 7 nucleotides agree with TRBD1. V gave up 4 bases and J gave up 5 bases; unmatched junction bases: 5. CDR1 SGHVS and CDR2 FNYEAQ come from the germline V gene. There are 14 residues in the CDR3. CDR3 bases: TGTGCCAGCAGCTGGACCGACAGGGACAATGAGCAGTTCTTC. Translated, it gives CASSWTDRDNEQFF.

This clonotype was observed a few times. The V gene is TRBV2, the J gene TRBJ2-3, with 7 bases identical to TRBD2. Germline V gene lookup returns CDR1 SNHLY and CDR2 FYNNEI. Trimming at V came to 5 bases and at J to 2 bases, leaving 4 bases not matched to a gene. The CDR3 has 14 residues. In nucleotides, the CDR3 is TGTGCCAGCAGTCGGGACTACTCCACAGATACGCAGTATTTT. It yields the protein CASSRDYSTDTQYF. The full variable domain, completed using reference TRBV2 and TRBJ2-3, is EPEVTQTPSHQVTQMGQEVILRCVPISNHLYFYWYRQILGQKVEFLVSFYNNEISEKSEIFDDQFSVERPDGSNFTLKIRSTKLEDSAMYFCASSRDYSTDTQYFGPGTRLTVL.

The gene calls are TRBV3-1 and TRBJ2-3; no firm D call. The CDR3 spans 13 residues. Germline V CDR1 and CDR2: LGHDT, YNNKEL (reference sequence). V lost 7 bases and J lost 0, with 8 bases in between. The CDR3 protein is CASKASSTDTQYF. CDR3 sequence (DNA): TGTGCCAGCAAAGCAAGCAGCACAGATACGCAGTATTTT.

This chain joins TRBV7-2 and TRBJ2-5; 16 bases map to TRBD2. With 6 bases clipped from V and 3 bases from J, the junction kept 7 bases outside the gene matches. This CDR3 spans 17 amino acids. The germline CDR1 and CDR2 sequences are SGHTA and FQGNSA. CDR3 sequence: CASRTGTSGRVKETQYF. In DNA, the CDR3 is TGTGCCAGCAGAACCGGGACTAGCGGGAGGGTAAAAGAGACCCAGTACTTC.

This clonotype was detected only a few times. The chain joins TRBV25-1 to TRBJ2-1; D is perhaps TRBD1 or TRBD2 (5 bases each). Germline lookup yields CDR1 MGHDK and CDR2 SYGVNS. Trimming stripped 4 bases from V and 7 bases from J, with 11 bases between. CDR3 size: 13 residues. In DNA form, the CDR3 reads TGTGCCAGCAGTGGGGACCAGGGTAATGAGCAGTTCTTC. This gives the protein CASSGDQGNEQFF.

This clonotype was seen many times. The V and J genes are TRBV7-8 and TRBJ2-3, with TRBD1 identical over 7 bases. The CDR3 runs 15 residues. Germline V CDR1 and CDR2: SGHVS, FQNEAQ. With 3 bases clipped from V and 2 bases from J, the junction kept 5 bases outside the gene matches. CDR3 loop: CASSFRQGATDTQYF. DNA for the CDR3: TGTGCCAGCAGCTTCCGACAGGGCGCCACAGATACGCAGTATTTT.

The chain is built from TRBV18 and TRBJ2-2; weak D call: TRBD2 (5 bases). The germline V gene encodes CDR1 KGHSH and CDR2 LQKENI. This CDR3 is 16 amino acids long. V dropped 2 bases and J dropped 6 bases, with 16 bases sitting between them. The CDR3: CASSPTRTGGAGELFF. The CDR3 nucleotides are TGTGCCAGCTCACCAACTCGGACCGGAGGCGCCGGGGAGCTGTTTTTT.